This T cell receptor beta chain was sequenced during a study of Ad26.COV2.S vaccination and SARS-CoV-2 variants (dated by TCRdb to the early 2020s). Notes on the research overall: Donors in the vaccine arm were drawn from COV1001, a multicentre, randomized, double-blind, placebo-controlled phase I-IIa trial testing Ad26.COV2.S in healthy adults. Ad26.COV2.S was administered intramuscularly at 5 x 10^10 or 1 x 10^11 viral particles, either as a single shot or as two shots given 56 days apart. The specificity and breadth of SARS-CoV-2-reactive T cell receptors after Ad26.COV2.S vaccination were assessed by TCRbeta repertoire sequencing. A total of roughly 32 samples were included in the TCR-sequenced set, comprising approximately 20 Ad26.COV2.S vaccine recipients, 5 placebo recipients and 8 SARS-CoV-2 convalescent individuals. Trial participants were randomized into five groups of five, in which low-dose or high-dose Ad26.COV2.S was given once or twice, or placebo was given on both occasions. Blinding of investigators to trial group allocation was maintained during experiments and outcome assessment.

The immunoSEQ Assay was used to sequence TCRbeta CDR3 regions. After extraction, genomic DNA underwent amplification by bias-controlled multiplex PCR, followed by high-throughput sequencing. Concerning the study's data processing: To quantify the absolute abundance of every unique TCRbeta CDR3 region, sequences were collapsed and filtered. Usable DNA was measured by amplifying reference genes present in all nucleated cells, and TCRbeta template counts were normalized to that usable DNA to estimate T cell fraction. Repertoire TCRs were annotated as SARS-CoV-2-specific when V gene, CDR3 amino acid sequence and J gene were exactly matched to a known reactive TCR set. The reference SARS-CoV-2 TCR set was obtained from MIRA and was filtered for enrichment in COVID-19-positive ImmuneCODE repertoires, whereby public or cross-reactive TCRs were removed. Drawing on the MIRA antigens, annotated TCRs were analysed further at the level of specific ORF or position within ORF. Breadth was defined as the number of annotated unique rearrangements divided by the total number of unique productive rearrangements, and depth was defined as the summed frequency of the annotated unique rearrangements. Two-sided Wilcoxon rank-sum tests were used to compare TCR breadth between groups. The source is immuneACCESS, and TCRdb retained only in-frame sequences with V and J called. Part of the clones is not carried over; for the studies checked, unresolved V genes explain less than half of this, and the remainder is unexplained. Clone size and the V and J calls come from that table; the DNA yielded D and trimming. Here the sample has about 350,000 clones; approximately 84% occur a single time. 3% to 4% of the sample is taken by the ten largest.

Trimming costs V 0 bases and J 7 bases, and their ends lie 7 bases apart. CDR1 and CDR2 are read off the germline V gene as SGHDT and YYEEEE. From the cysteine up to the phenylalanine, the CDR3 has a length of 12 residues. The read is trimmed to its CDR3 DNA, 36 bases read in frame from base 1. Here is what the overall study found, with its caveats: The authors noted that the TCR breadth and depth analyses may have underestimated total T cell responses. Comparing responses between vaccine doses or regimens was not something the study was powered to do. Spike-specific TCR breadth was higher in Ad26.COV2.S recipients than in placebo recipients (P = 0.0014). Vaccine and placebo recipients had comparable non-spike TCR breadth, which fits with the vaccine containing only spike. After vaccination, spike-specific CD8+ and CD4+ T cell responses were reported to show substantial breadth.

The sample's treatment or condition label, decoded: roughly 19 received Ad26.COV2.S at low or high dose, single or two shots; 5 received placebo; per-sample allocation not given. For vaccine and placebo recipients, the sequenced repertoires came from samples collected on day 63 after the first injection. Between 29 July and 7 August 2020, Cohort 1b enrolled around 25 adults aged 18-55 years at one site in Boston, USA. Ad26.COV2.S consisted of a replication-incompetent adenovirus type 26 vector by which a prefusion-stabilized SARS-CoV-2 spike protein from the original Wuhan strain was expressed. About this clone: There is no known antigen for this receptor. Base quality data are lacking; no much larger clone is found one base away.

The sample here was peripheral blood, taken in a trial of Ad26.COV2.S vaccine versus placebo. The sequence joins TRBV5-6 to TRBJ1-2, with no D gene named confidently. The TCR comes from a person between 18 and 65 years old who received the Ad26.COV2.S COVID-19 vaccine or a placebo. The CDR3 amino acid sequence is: CASSLGARGYTF. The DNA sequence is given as TGTGCCAGCAGCTTGGGGGCCCGTGGCTACACCTTC.